The rows below give T cell receptor beta chains drawn from one sample of a study of identical twins. TCRdb reprocessed the 5' RACE reads via MiXCR and lists one record per CDR3 protein. This sample has nearly 900,000 distinct CDR3 sequences, with 9% to 15% found just once. These data are also associated with another study on yellow fever vaccine responses in identical twins.

Material for sequencing was PBMCs. Receptors originate from a woman younger than 35 in good health. Both conserved end residues are part of each CDR3. A D gene is named only where the DNA matches it firmly. Expanded clones get a size class; other rows say once, few or many, or leave the size out.

cdr3_length: 12
clone_size: .
v_call: TRBV20-1
j_call: TRBJ2-5
d_call: TRBD1
cdr3_nt: TGCAGTGCGGCACAGGGGACGGAGACCCAGTACTTC
cdr3_aa: CSAAQGTETQYF

cdr3_length: 17
clone_size: .
v_call: TRBV14
j_call: TRBJ2-2
d_call: TRBD2
cdr3_nt: TGTGCCAGCAGCCAAGTTGGTGCGGGAGGTCGCACCGGGGAGCTGTTTTTT
cdr3_aa: CASSQVGAGGRTGELFF

cdr3_length: 16
clone_size: .
v_call: TRBV7-9
j_call: TRBJ1-2
d_call: TRBD1
cdr3_nt: TGTGCCAGCAGCTTAGCGCAAGGACAGGGAATCTATGGCTACACCTTC
cdr3_aa: CASSLAQGQGIYGYTF

cdr3_length: 16
clone_size: many
v_call: TRBV12-3/TRBV12-4
j_call: TRBJ2-5
d_call: TRBD2
cdr3_nt: TGTGCCAGCAGTCCCTCGACTAGCGGGAGTAGAGAGACCCAGTACTTC
cdr3_aa: CASSPSTSGSRETQYF

cdr3_length: 15
clone_size: .
v_call: TRBV5-6
j_call: TRBJ2-5
d_call: .
cdr3_nt: TGTGCCAGCAGCTTGGGTTGGGGGCGCATGGAGACCCAGTACTTC
cdr3_aa: CASSLGWGRMETQYF

cdr3_length: 17
clone_size: .
v_call: TRBV6-4
j_call: TRBJ2-6
d_call: TRBD1
cdr3_nt: TGTGCCAGCAGCGGGGGACAGGGGGCTTCTGGGGCCAACGTCCTGACTTTC
cdr3_aa: CASSGGQGASGANVLTF

cdr3_length: 13
clone_size: many
v_call: TRBV7-9
j_call: TRBJ2-3
d_call: .
cdr3_nt: TGTGCCAGCAGCTTAGGTATTGAGTATATGCAGTATTTT
cdr3_aa: CASSLGIEYMQYF

cdr3_length: 18
clone_size: .
v_call: TRBV6-1
j_call: TRBJ2-4
d_call: TRBD2
cdr3_nt: TGTGCCAGCAGTCGGACTAGCGGGAGGGCGGGAGCCAAAAACATTCAGTACTTC
cdr3_aa: CASSRTSGRAGAKNIQYF

cdr3_length: 15
clone_size: few
v_call: TRBV18
j_call: TRBJ2-1
d_call: TRBD1
cdr3_nt: TGTGCCAGCTCACCAGGACAGGCCACCTACAATGAGCAGTTCTTC
cdr3_aa: CASSPGQATYNEQFF

cdr3_length: 14
clone_size: few
v_call: TRBV5-1
j_call: TRBJ2-3
d_call: .
cdr3_nt: TGCGCCAGCAGCTGGGCGGGGGCCACAGATACGCAGTATTTT
cdr3_aa: CASSWAGATDTQYF

cdr3_length: 9
clone_size: .
v_call: TRBV20-1
j_call: TRBJ1-2
d_call: .
cdr3_nt: TGCAGTGCTAAAGATGGCTACACCTTC
cdr3_aa: CSAKDGYTF

cdr3_length: 15
clone_size: few
v_call: TRBV6-1
j_call: TRBJ2-1
d_call: .
cdr3_nt: TGTGCCAGCAGTGAGATAGGGGGGCCTTACAATGAGCAGTTCTTC
cdr3_aa: CASSEIGGPYNEQFF

cdr3_length: 16
clone_size: few
v_call: TRBV2
j_call: TRBJ1-5
d_call: .
cdr3_nt: TGTGCCAGCAGTGAAAGAGTGGGAGTCCGCAATCAGCCCCAGCATTTT
cdr3_aa: CASSERVGVRNQPQHF

cdr3_length: 15
clone_size: .
v_call: TRBV7-6
j_call: TRBJ1-2
d_call: TRBD1
cdr3_nt: TGTGCCAGCAGCTTAGCTGCCACAGGGGACTATGGCTACACCTTC
cdr3_aa: CASSLAATGDYGYTF

cdr3_length: 15
clone_size: few
v_call: TRBV20-1
j_call: TRBJ1-5
d_call: .
cdr3_nt: TGCAGTGCTAGAGATGTAGTAGGGTTAAATCAGCCCCAGCATTTT
cdr3_aa: CSARDVVGLNQPQHF

cdr3_length: 13
clone_size: .
v_call: TRBV7-2
j_call: TRBJ2-1
d_call: TRBD2
cdr3_nt: TGTGCCAGCAGATCACCCGGGGGGTGGGAGCAGTTCTTC
cdr3_aa: CASRSPGGWEQFF

cdr3_length: 12
clone_size: .
v_call: TRBV10-3
j_call: TRBJ2-1
d_call: .
cdr3_nt: TGTGCCAGTACCGACGGACCAAATGAGCAGTTCTTC
cdr3_aa: CASTDGPNEQFF

cdr3_length: 18
clone_size: few
v_call: TRBV4-1
j_call: TRBJ2-7
d_call: .
cdr3_nt: TGCGCCAGCAGCCAAGTGGGTGGTCGAGGGGGGAGCTCCTACGAGCAGTACTTC
cdr3_aa: CASSQVGGRGGSSYEQYF

cdr3_length: 14
clone_size: few
v_call: TRBV3-1
j_call: TRBJ2-1
d_call: .
cdr3_nt: TGTGCCAGCAGCCAGTTGACGGGCACCACGGAGCAGTTCTTC
cdr3_aa: CASSQLTGTTEQFF

cdr3_length: 15
clone_size: .
v_call: TRBV6-2/TRBV6-3
j_call: TRBJ2-1
d_call: .
cdr3_nt: TGTGCCAGCAGGCTAGACCCCAGCTCCTACAATGAGCAGTTCTTC
cdr3_aa: CASRLDPSSYNEQFF